Listed here is a single T cell receptor beta chain. Clinical history reported by participants formed the basis on which cohorts were assigned. This sample was included in a study of blood T cell repertoires in COVID-19. The CDR3 is made up of 15 amino acids. V was clipped by 5 bases and J by 3 bases; unmatched bases: 6. CDR1 is SEHNR and CDR2 is FQNEAQ in the germline V gene (reference sequence). Sequencing was performed with immunoSEQ multiplex PCR; in TCRdb, only in-frame clones are kept and a portion is missing. The table shows 250,000 to 300,000 clones, with 88% occurring only once. This receptor was obtained from an older woman in a cohort exposed to, infected with or recovered from COVID-19 (not recorded which). The sample consisted of PBMCs or T cells enriched from blood (not recorded which). The chain employs TRBV7-9 and TRBJ1-5, with 8 bases matching TRBD1. The CDR3 protein is CASSAGTGDNQPQHF. In DNA, the CDR3 is TGTGCCAGCAGCGCCGGGACAGGTGACAATCAGCCCCAGCATTTT.